The 15 T cell receptor beta chains below come from one sample, sequenced in a study of shared clonotypes between healthy human individuals. The protocol was immunoSEQ multiplex PCR, while the TCRdb copy is restricted to in-frame clones and leaves out a portion. The table records about 2 million clones, 95% of them present only once. Specimen: naive CD4+ T cells sorted from blood. Subset noted: CD45RA+ positively selected. The receptors shown here come from a man in his late teens or twenties in good health.

The genes are TRBV9 and TRBJ1-2; unclear D gene. This CDR3 region has 14 residues. Deletions cut 0 bases from V and 1 base from J, with 7 bases between. Per the germline V gene, CDR1 is SGDLS and CDR2 is YYNGEE. The CDR3 reads CASSVAGDNYGYTF. In DNA, the CDR3 is TGTGCCAGCAGCGTAGCCGGGGATAACTATGGCTACACCTTC.

Worth noting for this clone: The sample holds other DNA sequences that translate to the same CDR3. The J gene is TRBJ1-1, the V gene TRBV19; perhaps TRBD1 as D (6 bases). V lost 6 bases and J 2 bases, leaving 13 bases between the germline ends. This CDR3 spans 14 amino acids. The germline V gene has CDR1 LNHDA and CDR2 SQIVND (reference sequence). CDR3 amino acids: CASSRTAVNTEAFF. The DNA for the CDR3 is TGTGCCAGTAGCCGGACAGCAGTAAACACTGAAGCTTTCTTT.

About this clone itself: Different DNA sequences within this sample yield the same CDR3. The rearrangement links TRBV30 to TRBJ1-2; no clear D. Germline assignment: CDR1 GTSNPN and CDR2 SVGIG (reference sequence). Trimming removed 1 base at V and 0 bases at J, with 3 bases between. The CDR3 is 12 amino acids. CDR3 coding DNA: TGTGCCTGGAGTGGGGCTAACTATGGCTACACCTTC. Residues: CAWSGANYGYTF.

V is TRBV30 and J is TRBJ1-5; TRBD1 agrees at 7 bases. Trimming took 3 bases from V and 5 from J; bases not matched to a gene: 7. The germline V gene has CDR1 GTSNPN and CDR2 SVGIG (reference sequence). The CDR3 has 14 residues. The CDR3 sequence: CAWRPGQTHQPQHF. CDR3 sequence (DNA): TGTGCCTGGAGGCCGGGACAGACCCATCAGCCCCAGCATTTT.

The J gene is TRBJ2-5, the V gene TRBV19; D possibly matches TRBD1 or TRBD2 (5 bases each). Per germline, CDR1 LNHDA and CDR2 SQIVND (reference sequence). The CDR3 has 14 amino acids. With 6 bases removed from V and 4 bases from J, the gap between germline ends came to 15 bases. CDR3 region: CASRGDGGRETQYF. The CDR3 DNA reads as TGTGCCAGTAGAGGGGATGGGGGTCGAGAGACCCAGTACTTC.

The chain links TRBV25-1 to TRBJ1-2, with D perhaps TRBD1 (5 bases). V was pared by 3 bases and J by 0 bases, with 11 bases between. Germline V gene sequence: CDR1 MGHDK, CDR2 SYGVNS. There are 15 residues in the CDR3. The CDR3 region has the DNA TGTGCCAGCAGTGAGGGGCGTAGCCCTAACTATGGCTACACCTTC. Translating it yields CASSEGRSPNYGYTF.

The chain links TRBV5-1 to TRBJ2-2, with TRBD1 identical over 7 bases. Looked up from germline, CDR1 is SGHRS and CDR2 is YFSETQ. The CDR3 has 15 residues. J was trimmed by 1 base and V by 7 bases; bases with no gene match: 7. DNA of the CDR3: TGCGCCAGCGGCATGACAGGGCAGAACACCGGGGAGCTGTTTTTT. Its protein is CASGMTGQNTGELFF.

The V call is TRBV10-2, the J call TRBJ2-7; D may be TRBD1 (6 bases). Deletions cut 6 bases from V and 5 bases from J, with 11 bases between. Germline CDR1 WSHSY, CDR2 SAAADI. The length of the CDR3 is 12 residues. CDR3 amino acids: CASSEQGNEQYF. The CDR3 region has the DNA TGCGCCAGCAGCGAGCAGGGGAACGAGCAGTACTTC.

J is TRBJ2-1 and V is TRBV5-1, with D unresolved. The germline V gene encodes CDR1 SGHRS and CDR2 YFSETQ. Trimming removed 1 base from V and 5 bases from J, with 4 bases in between. CDR3 size: 12 residues. The CDR3 loop is CASSLMNNEQFF. For the CDR3, the DNA is TGCGCCAGCAGCTTGATGAACAATGAGCAGTTCTTC. Full variable domain (remainder filled in from reference TRBV5-1 and TRBJ2-1): KAGVTQTPRYLIKTRGQQVTLSCSPISGHRSVSWYQQTPGQGLQFLFEYFSETQRNKGNFPGRFSGRQFSNSRSEMNVSTLELGDSALYLCASSLMNNEQFFGPGTRLTVL.

This rearrangement joins TRBV4-1 to TRBJ1-6; D is undetermined. Trimming took off 7 bases at V and 7 bases at J, with 14 bases between the two ends. The CDR3 is 14 residues long. The germline CDR1 and CDR2 sequences are MGHRA and YSYEKL. The CDR3 nucleotides are TGCGCCAGCAATCGGGGAGCCCCGAATTCACCCCTCCACTTT. Translation gives CASNRGAPNSPLHF.

The sample holds one count of this clone. The chain is built from TRBV10-3 and TRBJ2-3; 9 nucleotides line up with TRBD1. With 4 bases clipped from V and 3 bases from J, the junction kept 8 bases outside the gene matches. The CDR3 is made up of 16 amino acids. The germline gives CDR1 ENHRY, CDR2 SYGVKD. DNA for the CDR3: TGTGCCATCAGTGTCACAGGGGGCAGGGTTACAGATACGCAGTATTTT. This codes for CAISVTGGRVTDTQYF.

Written as DNA, the CDR3 is TGTGCCAGCAGCTTGGGACAGGGGGCTAGCACCGGGGAGCTGTTTTTT. The encoded protein is CASSLGQGASTGELFF. The V gene is TRBV5-4, the J gene TRBJ2-2; 10 bases are a match to TRBD1. This CDR3 contains 16 residues. The ends lost 0 bases at V and 4 bases at J; junction bases unmatched: 3. Germline V gene data show CDR1 as SGHNT and CDR2 as YYREEE (reference sequence). Variable domain in full (rest from reference TRBV5-4 and TRBJ2-2): ETGVTQSPTHLIKTRGQQVTLRCSSQSGHNTVSWYQQALGQGPQFIFQYYREEENGRGNFPPRFSGLQFPNYSSELNVNALELDDSALYLCASSLGQGASTGELFFGEGSRLTVL.

Remarks on this clone: This same CDR3 is encoded by further DNA sequences in the sample. This rearrangement joins TRBV12-5 to TRBJ2-2, with D unresolved. V was pared by 1 base and J by 2 bases, with 8 bases between. Germline values: CDR1 LGHNT, CDR2 FRNRAP. The CDR3 runs 15 residues. CDR3 coding DNA: TGTGCTAGTGGTTTGGGGTCCACTAACACCGGGGAGCTGTTTTTT. It encodes CASGLGSTNTGELFF.

This chain joins TRBV7-2 and TRBJ2-7, with TRBD2 matching 11 bases. The germline V gene encodes CDR1 SGHTA and CDR2 FQGNSA. V trimming: 5 bases; J trimming: 2 bases; junction bases outside the gene matches: 5. The CDR3 totals 15 residues. The CDR3 protein is CASSETSGGTYEQYF. For the CDR3, the DNA is TGTGCCAGCAGCGAAACTAGCGGGGGAACCTACGAGCAGTACTTC.

This clone has only one observation. V is TRBV20-1 and J is TRBJ2-7; D is uncertain. The germline gives CDR1 DFQATT, CDR2 SNEGSKA (reference sequence). The CDR3 has 11 amino acids. Trimming took 6 bases from V and 6 from J, leaving 12 bases between them. This CDR3 is CSALTPAEQYF. The CDR3 region has the DNA TGCAGTGCCCTGACCCCTGCCGAGCAGTACTTC.